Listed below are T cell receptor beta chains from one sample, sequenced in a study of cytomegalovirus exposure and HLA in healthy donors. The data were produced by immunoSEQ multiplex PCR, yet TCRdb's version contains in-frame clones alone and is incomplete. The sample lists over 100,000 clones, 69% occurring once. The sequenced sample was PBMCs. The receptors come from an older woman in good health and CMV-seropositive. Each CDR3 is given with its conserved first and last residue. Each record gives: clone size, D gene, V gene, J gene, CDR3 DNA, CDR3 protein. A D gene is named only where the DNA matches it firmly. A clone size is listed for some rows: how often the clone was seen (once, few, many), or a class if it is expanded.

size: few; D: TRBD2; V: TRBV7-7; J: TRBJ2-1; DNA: TGTGCTAGCAGCTTAGGGCTAGCGGGGGGTGAGCAGTTCTTC; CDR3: CASSLGLAGGEQFF
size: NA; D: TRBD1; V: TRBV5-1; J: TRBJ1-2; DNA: TGCGCCAGCAGCTCTGACAGGGTAGGCGGCTACACCTTC; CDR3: CASSSDRVGGYTF
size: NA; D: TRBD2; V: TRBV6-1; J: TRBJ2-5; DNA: TGTGCCAGCCTAAGGGTACTAGCGGCCCAAGAGACCCAGTACTTC; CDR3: CASLRVLAAQETQYF
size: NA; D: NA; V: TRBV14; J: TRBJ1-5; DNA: TGTGCCGGCAGCCAAGTCGGTCAGCCCCAGCATTTT; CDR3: CAGSQVGQPQHF
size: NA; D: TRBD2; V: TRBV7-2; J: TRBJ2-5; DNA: TGTGCCAGCAGCTCACTTCAGCGCGGGGGCCAAGAGACCCAGTACTTC; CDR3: CASSSLQRGGQETQYF
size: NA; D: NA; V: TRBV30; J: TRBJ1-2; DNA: TGTGCCTGGAGTGTTGGGCAGACATCAAATAACTATGGCTACACCTTC; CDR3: CAWSVGQTSNNYGYTF
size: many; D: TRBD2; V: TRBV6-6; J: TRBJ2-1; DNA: TGTGCCAGCAGTTATAGGACTAGCGGGTACAATGAGCAGTTCTTC; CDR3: CASSYRTSGYNEQFF
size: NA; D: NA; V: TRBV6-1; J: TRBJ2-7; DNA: TGTGCCAGCAGTGAATCTATCCTGGACACGTTTCGTGAGCAGTACTTC; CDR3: CASSESILDTFREQYF
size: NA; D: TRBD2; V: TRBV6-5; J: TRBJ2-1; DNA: TGTGCCAGCAGTCGGACTAGCGGGGGGCTAAGTGAGCAGTTCTTC; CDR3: CASSRTSGGLSEQFF
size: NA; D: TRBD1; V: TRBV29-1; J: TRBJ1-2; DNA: TGCAGCGTTGGACGGACAGGGGACTTTGGCTACACCTTC; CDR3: CSVGRTGDFGYTF
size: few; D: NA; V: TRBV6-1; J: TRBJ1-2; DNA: TGTGCCAGCCTGAGGGGGGGTGACTATGGCTACACCTTC; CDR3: CASLRGGDYGYTF
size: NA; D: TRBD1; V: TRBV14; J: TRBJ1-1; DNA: TGTGCCAGCAGCCAAGGACAGGGGGCCGAAGCTTTCTTT; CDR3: CASSQGQGAEAFF
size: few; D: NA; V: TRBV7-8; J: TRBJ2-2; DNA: TGTGCCAGCAGCCTAAGCGGGGAGCTGTTTTTT; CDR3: CASSLSGELFF
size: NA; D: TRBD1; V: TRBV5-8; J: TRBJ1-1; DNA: TGTGCCAGCAGCTTACAGGGGTTCAGGGACACTGAAGCTTTCTTT; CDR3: CASSLQGFRDTEAFF
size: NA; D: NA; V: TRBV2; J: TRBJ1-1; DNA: TGTGCCAGCAGTCCTGTAGTGGGTCGGGTGAAGACTGAAGCTTTCTTT; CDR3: CASSPVVGRVKTEAFF
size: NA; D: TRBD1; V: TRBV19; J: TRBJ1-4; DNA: TGTGCCAGCCGGGACAGGGGGTTCACTAATGAAAAACTGTTTTTT; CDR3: CASRDRGFTNEKLFF
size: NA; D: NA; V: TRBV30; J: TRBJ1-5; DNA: TGTGCCTGGAGTGAAGTTACCTATAGCAATCAGCCCCAGCATTTT; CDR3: CAWSEVTYSNQPQHF
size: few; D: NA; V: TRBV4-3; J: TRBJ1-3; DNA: TGCGCCAGCAGCCAACACTACGTCTCTACCTCTGGAAACACCATATATTTT; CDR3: CASSQHYVSTSGNTIYF
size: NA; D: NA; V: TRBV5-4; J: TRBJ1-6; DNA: TGTGCCAGCAGCTTGACAGGGACGTATAATTCACCCCTCCACTTT; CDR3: CASSLTGTYNSPLHF
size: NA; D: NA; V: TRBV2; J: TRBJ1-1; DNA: TGTGCCAGCAGCACACAGGGGAACACTGAAGCTTTCTTT; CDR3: CASSTQGNTEAFF
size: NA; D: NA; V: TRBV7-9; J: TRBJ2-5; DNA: TGTGCCAGCAGCTTCCCGCAGGGGTACCAAGAGACCCAGTACTTC; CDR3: CASSFPQGYQETQYF
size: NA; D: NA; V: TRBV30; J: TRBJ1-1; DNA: TGTGCCTGGAGTGCAGGGGCCGTCAACACTGAAGCTTTCTTT; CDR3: CAWSAGAVNTEAFF
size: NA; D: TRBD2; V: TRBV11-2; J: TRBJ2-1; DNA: TGTGCCAGCAGCTTATTTTCGGGGGGGCTAAGAAATGAGCAGTTCTTC; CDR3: CASSLFSGGLRNEQFF
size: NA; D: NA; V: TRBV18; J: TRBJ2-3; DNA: TGTGCCAGCTCACAGACACGTCGCACAGATACGCAGTATTTT; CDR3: CASSQTRRTDTQYF
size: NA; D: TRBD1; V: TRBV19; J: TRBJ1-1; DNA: TGTGCCAGTAGGGGACAGGGGGCGAACACTGAAGCTTTCTTT; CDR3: CASRGQGANTEAFF
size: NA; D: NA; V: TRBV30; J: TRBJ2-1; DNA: TGTGCCTGGAGGACGGGGGATGAGCAGTTCTTC; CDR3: CAWRTGDEQFF
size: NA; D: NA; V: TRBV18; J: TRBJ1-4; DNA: TGTGCCAGCTCACCTGGGACAAGGACTAATGAAAAACTGTTTTTT; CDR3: CASSPGTRTNEKLFF
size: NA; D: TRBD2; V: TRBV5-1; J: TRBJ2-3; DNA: TGCGCCAGCAGCTTTAGTCCCGGGACTAGCGGGGGGGCTGTGACAGATACGCAGTATTTT; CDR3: CASSFSPGTSGGAVTDTQYF
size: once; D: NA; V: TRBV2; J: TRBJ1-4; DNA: TGTGCCAGCAGTGCCTGGGGAGGTAGTGAAAAACTGTTTTTT; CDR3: CASSAWGGSEKLFF
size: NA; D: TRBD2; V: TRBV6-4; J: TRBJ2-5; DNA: TGTGCCAGCAGTGACTGGGTAGCGGGGGGGCAAGAGACCCAGTACTTC; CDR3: CASSDWVAGGQETQYF
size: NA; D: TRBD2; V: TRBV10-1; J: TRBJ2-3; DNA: TGCGCCAGCAGTGAGGCAGGGACTAAAGATACGCAGTATTTT; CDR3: CASSEAGTKDTQYF
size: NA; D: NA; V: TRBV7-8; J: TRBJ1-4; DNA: TGTGCCAGCAGCTTAATAGCCGGAGCCTTTAATGAAAAACTGTTTTTT; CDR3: CASSLIAGAFNEKLFF
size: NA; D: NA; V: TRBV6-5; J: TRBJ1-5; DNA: TGTGCCAGCAGCGGGGGAGGGAATCAGCCCCAGCATTTT; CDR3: CASSGGGNQPQHF
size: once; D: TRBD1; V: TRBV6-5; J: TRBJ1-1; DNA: TGTGCCAGCAGTACAACGACAGGGAGATTAACTGAAGCTTTCTTT; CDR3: CASSTTTGRLTEAFF
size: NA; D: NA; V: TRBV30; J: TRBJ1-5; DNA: TGTGCCTGGAGTGAAGCGGGGTGGAATCAGCCCCAGCATTTT; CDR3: CAWSEAGWNQPQHF
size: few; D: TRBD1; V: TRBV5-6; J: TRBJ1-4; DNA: TGTGCCAGCAGCAAAAGACAGGGAACTAATGAAAAACTGTTTTTT; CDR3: CASSKRQGTNEKLFF
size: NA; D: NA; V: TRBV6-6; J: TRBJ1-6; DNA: TGTGCCAGCAGTCGAGGGGGAAGTTCACCCCTCCACTTT; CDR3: CASSRGGSSPLHF
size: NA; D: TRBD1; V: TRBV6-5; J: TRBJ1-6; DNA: TGTGCCAGCAGTTCCAAGGGACAGAATAATTCACCCCTCCACTTT; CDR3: CASSSKGQNNSPLHF
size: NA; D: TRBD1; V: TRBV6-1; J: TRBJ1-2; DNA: TGTGCCAGCAGTTTAGGTGGGACAGGGAACTATGGCTACACCTTC; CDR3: CASSLGGTGNYGYTF
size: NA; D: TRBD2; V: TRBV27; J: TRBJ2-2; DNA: TGTGCCAGCACTCCTATAGCGGGGGTGGGCACCGGGGAGCTGTTTTTT; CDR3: CASTPIAGVGTGELFF
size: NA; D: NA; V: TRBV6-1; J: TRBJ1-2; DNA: TGTGCCAGCAGTGAAGCTAGGAGGCCTGGCTACACCTTC; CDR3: CASSEARRPGYTF
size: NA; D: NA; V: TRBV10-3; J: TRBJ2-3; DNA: TGTGCCATCAGTGAGCGGCAGGGTGACGATACGCAGTATTTT; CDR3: CAISERQGDDTQYF
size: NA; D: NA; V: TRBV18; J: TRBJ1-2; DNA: TGTGCCAGCTCTCCCCTCAAAACCGACAGCTACTATGGCTACACCTTC; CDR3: CASSPLKTDSYYGYTF
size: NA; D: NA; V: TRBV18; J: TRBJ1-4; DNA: TGTACCAGCTCACCAACCGGCGTGGAACAGTCTTTT; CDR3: CTSSPTGVEQSF
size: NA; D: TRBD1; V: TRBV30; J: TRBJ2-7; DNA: TGTGCCTGGAGTCGAGGGACAGGGGATTTCGACGAGCAGTACTTC; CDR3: CAWSRGTGDFDEQYF
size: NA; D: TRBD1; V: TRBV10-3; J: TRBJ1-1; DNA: TGTGCCATCAGTGAGTCGTACGCAGGGGGCTTTGAAGCTTTCTTT; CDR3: CAISESYAGGFEAFF